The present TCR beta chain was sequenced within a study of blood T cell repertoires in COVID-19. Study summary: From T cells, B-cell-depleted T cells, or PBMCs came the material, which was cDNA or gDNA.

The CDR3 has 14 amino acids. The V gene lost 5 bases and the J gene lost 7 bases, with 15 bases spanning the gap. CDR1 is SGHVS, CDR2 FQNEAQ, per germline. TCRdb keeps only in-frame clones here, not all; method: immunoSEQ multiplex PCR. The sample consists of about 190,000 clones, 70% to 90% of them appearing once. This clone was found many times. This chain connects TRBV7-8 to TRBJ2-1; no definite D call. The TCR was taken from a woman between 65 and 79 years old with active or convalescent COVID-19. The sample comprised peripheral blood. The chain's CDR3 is CASSPIETLNEQFF. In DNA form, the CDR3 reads TGTGCCAGCAGCCCTATCGAGACTCTAAATGAGCAGTTCTTC.